These T cell receptor beta chains were read from a single sample in a study of tumor-infiltrating lymphocytes in primary liver carcinoma. MiXCR was run by TCRdb on the multiplex PCR reads, yielding one entry per CDR3 protein. The sample holds 55,000 to 65,000 distinct CDR3 sequences; less than 85% are singletons and the top ten take around 57%. The sequencing sample was made of liver tumor tissue from sampling region 2. Receptor source: a man aged 35-49 years with primary liver carcinoma and hepatitis B virus infection. Both conserved end residues are trimmed from each CDR3. A clone size is listed for some rows: how often the clone was seen (once, few, many), or a class if it is expanded.

TRBJ2-1,TRBV6-2/TRBV6-3,.,ASRPLAGGFIPYNDQS
TRBJ2-1,TRBV6-2/TRBV6-3,.,ASSPGGDGLDNEQF
TRBJ2-7,TRBV7-8,.,ASSFDSVYEQY
TRBJ2-4,TRBV6-6,.,ANSLGVADYKNIQY
TRBJ1-3,TRBV7-8,.,VSRGDTYSGNTIY
TRBJ1-2,TRBV11-1,.,ASSISQDNDYGYI
TRBJ2-5,TRBV12-3/TRBV12-4,.,ASSVGDQETQY
TRBJ1-1,TRBV12-3/TRBV12-4,.,ASFTQGRHTEAF
TRBJ2-3,TRBV6-2/TRBV6-3,many,ASSFLRLAGAGADTQY
TRBJ1-1,TRBV11-2,.,AGSLLAHQTETF
TRBJ2-1,TRBV5-1,many,ASSLATSGSIYEQF
TRBJ2-2,TRBV14,.,VSSQIGDTGELF
TRBJ2-5,TRBV7-2,few,ASSYRGDSIQETQY
TRBJ2-2,TRBV4-3,.,ASSQNPEGNPGRLF
TRBJ2-3,TRBV6-2/TRBV6-3,.,ANSSKREPDTQY
TRBJ2-2,TRBV20-1,few,SATAQGAPTGELF
TRBJ2-3,TRBV11-3,.,ASGFSSGGLGGDTQY
TRBJ2-5,TRBV4-3,many,ASSSGLAGRETQY
TRBJ2-5,TRBV11-2,.,ASSQTPGCGKETQY
TRBJ2-7,TRBV25-1,few,ASSPGTGYEQY
TRBJ2-1,TRBV7-9,.,ASGSPTSGRVNEQF
TRBJ2-3,TRBV4-2,.,ASSQAALLAGATDTQY
TRBJ2-1,TRBV10-3,.,ATVACLRNEQF
TRBJ2-7,TRBV11-2,.,ASSLEAGAGEQY
TRBJ1-4,TRBV29-1,.,SVLDTPGNEKLF
TRBJ2-2,TRBV6-5,.,ANRLTSVHIGELF
TRBJ1-6,TRBV6-6,.,ASSLSEGGLGSPLH
TRBJ1-6,TRBV5-1,.,ASQDTDTNTPLH
TRBJ2-5,TRBV11-2,.,ASGLVLEETQY
TRBJ2-3,TRBV12-3/TRBV12-4,.,ASSLAQAGPGADTQY
TRBJ2-3,TRBV6-6,.,ASSYPLTGGSESGTSTDTQY
TRBJ1-1,TRBV7-9,few,ASSKGTENTEAF
TRBJ2-7,TRBV7-8,few,ASSLEISSYGQY
TRBJ2-1,TRBV11-3,.,ASSSQAAPYNERF
TRBJ2-1,TRBV29-1,.,SVVGPSGASHNEQF
TRBJ1-1,TRBV6-5,.,ANSYDAGSLNTEAF
TRBJ1-1,TRBV7-2,few,ASSRTGLGNTEAF
TRBJ1-1,TRBV11-1,.,ASSPRQGRNTEAF
TRBJ2-2,TRBV5-1,.,VSTRTGPTGELF
TRBJ2-5,TRBV29-1,.,SVEGIPEETQY
TRBJ2-4,TRBV4-3,.,TSSQDDNRGGLNIQY
TRBJ2-1,TRBV12-3/TRBV12-4,.,ASSLALAGGPSYNEQF
TRBJ2-1,TRBV14,.,ASSQFLAGNNGQS
TRBJ2-1,TRBV11-2,.,AKSPDRGSEQF
TRBJ1-4,TRBV5-1,few,ASSLDVQGTNEKLF
TRBJ1-2,TRBV29-1,.,SVVLGNGYI
TRBJ2-3,TRBV10-3,.,TISGGSLRY
TRBJ2-7,TRBV12-3/TRBV12-4,.,ASSLARTSGSLSYEQY
TRBJ2-5,TRBV11-2,.,ASSLTPGGVKETQY
TRBJ1-5,TRBV10-3,.,TISEYEGDQSQH
TRBJ1-5,TRBV6-5,.,ASSYSRDDKPQH
TRBJ2-2,TRBV11-2,.,TSSFARSNTWELF
TRBJ1-4,TRBV11-2,once,ASSMTPGGANEKLL
TRBJ1-1,TRBV29-1,.,SVGGEWGMNTEAF
TRBJ2-3,TRBV7-8,.,ASSLAQAGGPHDTQY
TRBJ2-7,TRBV9,.,ASSVGIWIYEQY
TRBJ2-7,TRBV29-1,.,SGQRGGDEQY
TRBJ2-7,TRBV11-2,.,ASNFMADPDYEQY
TRBJ2-7,TRBV11-2,.,ASSLSVGISYERY
TRBJ2-7,TRBV10-3,.,GTSDTLTTYEQY